This T cell receptor (beta chain) appears in the sequencing data of a study of glioma-infiltrating T cells after dendritic cell vaccination. None of the glioblastoma patients had an isocitrate dehydrogenase mutation. There are 15 residues in the CDR3. The germline V and J ends were trimmed by 0 bases and 7 bases, with 13 bases remaining between them. Germline lookup yields CDR1 MNHEY and CDR2 SVGAGI. Sequencing used immunoSEQ multiplex PCR; TCRdb keeps in-frame clones, though not all of them. The sample holds 95,000 or so clones, roughly 84% seen once. The chain links TRBV6-5 to TRBJ2-1; maybe TRBD2 (5 bases). The receptor comes from a human donor with glioblastoma. Sample: blood, taken before dendritic cell vaccination. The CDR3 protein is CASSYSDPGENEQFF. CDR3 DNA: TGTGCCAGCAGTTACTCTGACCCTGGGGAGAATGAGCAGTTCTTC.